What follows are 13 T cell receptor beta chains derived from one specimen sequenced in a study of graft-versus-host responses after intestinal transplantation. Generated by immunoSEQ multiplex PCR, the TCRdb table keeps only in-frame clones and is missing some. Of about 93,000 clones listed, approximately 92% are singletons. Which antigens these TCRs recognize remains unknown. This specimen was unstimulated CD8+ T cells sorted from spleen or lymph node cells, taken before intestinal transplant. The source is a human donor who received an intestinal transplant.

CDR3 protein: CASNVGDNTGELFF. DNA of the CDR3: TGTGCCAGCAACGTCGGGGATAACACCGGGGAGCTGTTTTTT. V is TRBV7-9 and J is TRBJ2-2; D possibly corresponds to TRBD2 (5 bases). With 7 bases removed from V and 2 bases from J, the gap between germline ends came to 11 bases. The CDR3 spans 14 residues. The V gene's germline CDR1 is SEHNR and CDR2 FQNEAQ (reference sequence).

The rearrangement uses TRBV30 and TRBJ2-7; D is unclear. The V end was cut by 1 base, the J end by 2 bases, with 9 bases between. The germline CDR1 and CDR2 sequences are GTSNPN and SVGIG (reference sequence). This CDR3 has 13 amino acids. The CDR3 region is CAWSGSDPYEQYF. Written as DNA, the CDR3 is TGTGCCTGGAGTGGAAGCGATCCCTACGAGCAGTACTTC.

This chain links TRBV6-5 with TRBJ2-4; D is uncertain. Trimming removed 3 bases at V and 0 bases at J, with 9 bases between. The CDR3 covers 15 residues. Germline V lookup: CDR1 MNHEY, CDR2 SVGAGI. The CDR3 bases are TGTGCCAGCAGTTATTCGACTTTAGCCAAAAACATTCAGTACTTC. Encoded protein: CASSYSTLAKNIQYF.

CDR3 region: CASSFGTSSSDTQYF. In DNA form, the CDR3 reads TGTGCCAGCAGCTTTGGGACTAGCTCGTCAGATACGCAGTATTTT. The chain carries TRBV7-2 and TRBJ2-3; 9 bases align to TRBD2. The germline gives CDR1 SGHTA, CDR2 FQGNSA. After removal of 3 bases from V and 4 bases from J, the junction contained 5 bases not matched to a gene. The CDR3 runs 15 residues.

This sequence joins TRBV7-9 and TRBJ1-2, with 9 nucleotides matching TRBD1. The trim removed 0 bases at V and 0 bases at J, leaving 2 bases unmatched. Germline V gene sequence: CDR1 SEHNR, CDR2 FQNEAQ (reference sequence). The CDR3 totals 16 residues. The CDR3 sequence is CASSLAGQGSNYGYTF. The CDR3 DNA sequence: TGTGCCAGCAGCTTAGCGGGACAGGGATCTAACTATGGCTACACCTTC.

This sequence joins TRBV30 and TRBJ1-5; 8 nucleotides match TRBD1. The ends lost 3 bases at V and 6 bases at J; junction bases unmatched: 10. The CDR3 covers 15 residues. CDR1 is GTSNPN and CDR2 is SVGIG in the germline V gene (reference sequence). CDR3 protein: CAWREGTGSLQPQHF. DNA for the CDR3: TGTGCCTGGAGAGAAGGGACAGGATCGCTTCAGCCCCAGCATTTT.

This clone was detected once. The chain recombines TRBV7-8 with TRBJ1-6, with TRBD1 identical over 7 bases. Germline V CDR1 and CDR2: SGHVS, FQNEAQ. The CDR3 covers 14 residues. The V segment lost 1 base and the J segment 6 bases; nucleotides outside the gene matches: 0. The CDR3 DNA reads TGTGCCAGCAGCTTAGACAGGGGTAATTCACCCCTCCACTTT. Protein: CASSLDRGNSPLHF.

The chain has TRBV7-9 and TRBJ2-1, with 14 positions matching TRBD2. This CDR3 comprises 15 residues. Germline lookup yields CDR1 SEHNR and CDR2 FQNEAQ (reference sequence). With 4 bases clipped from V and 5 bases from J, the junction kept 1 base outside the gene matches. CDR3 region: CASSWGLAGDNEQFF. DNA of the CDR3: TGTGCCAGCAGCTGGGGACTAGCGGGAGACAATGAGCAGTTCTTC. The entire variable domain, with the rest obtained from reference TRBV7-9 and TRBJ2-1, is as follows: DTGVSQNPRHKITKRGQNVTFRCDPISEHNRLYWYRQTLGQGPEFLTYFQNEAQLEKSRLLSDRFSAERPKGSFSTLEIQRTEQGDSAMYLCASSWGLAGDNEQFFGPGTRLTVL.

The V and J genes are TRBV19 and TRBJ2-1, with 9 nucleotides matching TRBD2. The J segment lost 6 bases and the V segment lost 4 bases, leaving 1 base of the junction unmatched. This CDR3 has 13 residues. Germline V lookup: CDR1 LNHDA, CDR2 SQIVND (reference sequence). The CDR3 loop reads CASSRGLANEQFF. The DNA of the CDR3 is TGTGCCAGTAGTAGGGGACTAGCCAATGAGCAGTTCTTC.

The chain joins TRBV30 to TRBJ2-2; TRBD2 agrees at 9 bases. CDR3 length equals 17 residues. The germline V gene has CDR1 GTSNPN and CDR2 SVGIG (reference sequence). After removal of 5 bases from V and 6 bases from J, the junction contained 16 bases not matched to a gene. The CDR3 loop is CAWSLGDGLAGSGELFF. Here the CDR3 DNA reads TGTGCCTGGTCCCTAGGGGACGGGCTAGCGGGGTCCGGGGAGCTGTTTTTT.

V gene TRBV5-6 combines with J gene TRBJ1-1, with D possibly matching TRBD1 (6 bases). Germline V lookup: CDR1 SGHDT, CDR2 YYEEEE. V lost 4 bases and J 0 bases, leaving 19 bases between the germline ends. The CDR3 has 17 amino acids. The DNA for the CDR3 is TGTGCCAGCAGCCCCCGGTCGGACAGTTTGGTGAACACTGAAGCTTTCTTT. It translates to CASSPRSDSLVNTEAFF.

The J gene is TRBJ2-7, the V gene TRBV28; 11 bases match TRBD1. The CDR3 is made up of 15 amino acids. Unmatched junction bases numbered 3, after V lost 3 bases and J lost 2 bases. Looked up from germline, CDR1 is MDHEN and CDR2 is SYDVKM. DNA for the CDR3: TGTGCCAGCAGTTTGCCGGGACAGGGGGCCTACGAGCAGTACTTC. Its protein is CASSLPGQGAYEQYF. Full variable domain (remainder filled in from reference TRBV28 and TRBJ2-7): DVKVTQSSRYLVKRTGEKVFLECVQDMDHENMFWYRQDPGLGLRLIYFSYDVKMKEKGDIPEGYSVSREKKERFSLILESASTNQTSMYLCASSLPGQGAYEQYFGPGTRLTVT.

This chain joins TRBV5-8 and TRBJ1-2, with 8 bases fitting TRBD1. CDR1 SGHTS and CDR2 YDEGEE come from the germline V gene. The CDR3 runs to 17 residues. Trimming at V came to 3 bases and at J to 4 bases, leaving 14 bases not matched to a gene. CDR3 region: CASSYNTGGARSYGYTF. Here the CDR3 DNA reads TGTGCCAGCAGCTATAATACAGGGGGAGCGCGATCCTATGGCTACACCTTC.